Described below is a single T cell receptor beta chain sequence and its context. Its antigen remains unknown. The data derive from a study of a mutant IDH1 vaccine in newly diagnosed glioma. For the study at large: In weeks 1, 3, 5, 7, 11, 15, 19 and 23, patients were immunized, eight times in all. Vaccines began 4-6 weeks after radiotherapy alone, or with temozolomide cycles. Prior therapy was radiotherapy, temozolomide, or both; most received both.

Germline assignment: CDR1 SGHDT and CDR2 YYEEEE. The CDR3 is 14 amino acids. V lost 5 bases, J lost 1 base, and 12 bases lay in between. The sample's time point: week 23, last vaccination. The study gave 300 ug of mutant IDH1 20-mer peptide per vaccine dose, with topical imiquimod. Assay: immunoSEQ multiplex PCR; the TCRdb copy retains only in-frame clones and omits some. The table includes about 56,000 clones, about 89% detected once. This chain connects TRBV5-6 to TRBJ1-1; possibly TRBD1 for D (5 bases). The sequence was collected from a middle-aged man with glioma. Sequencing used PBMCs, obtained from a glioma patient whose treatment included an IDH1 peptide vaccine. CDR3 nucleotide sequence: TGTGCCAGCAGTTGGGGGTACTCGAACACTGAAGCTTTCTTT. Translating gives CASSWGYSNTEAFF.